Reported below is one TCR beta chain. Its antigen remains undetermined. Nothing much larger sits one base from this clone, and base qualities are not available. Whole blood was collected in K2EDTA tubes by collaborating institutions according to the institutions' own protocols. For TCRbeta analysis, collaborators shipped samples as frozen whole blood, isolated PBMCs, or DNA extracted from either of those sample types. The immunoSEQ Assay, a bias-controlled multiplex PCR, was used to amplify TCRbeta CDR3 regions from genomic DNA. Per the original workflow: The number of nucleated cells in each sample was estimated from the amplification of reference gene primers within the assay. To quantify the absolute abundance of each unique TCRbeta CDR3 rearrangement, sequence reads were collapsed and filtered. For each sample, productive Simpson clonality was calculated as the square root of Simpson's diversity index across productive rearrangements. TCRdb retrieved this table from immuneACCESS and kept in-frame rearrangements only. Not all clones are present; in checked studies, unresolved V genes account for under half, and no reason is known for the remainder. V and J calls and clone size are given by that table; D and trimming were obtained from the DNA. Present in this sample are 27,000 or so clones, approximately 90% of which were seen just once. The ten largest make up 2.8% of the sample.

The sample is drawn from a study of blood T cell repertoires in COVID-19 (dated by TCRdb to between 2020 and 2021). For context, the study as a whole: The collaborator samples originated in the United States, Italy and Spain and spanned the acute and convalescent phases of COVID-19. The prospective study material was composed of cDNA or gDNA derived from T cells, B-cell-depleted T cells, or PBMCs. Subjects who had been exposed to COVID-19, were actively infected with it, or had recovered from it provided the deeply sampled blood TCRbeta repertoires that made up the dataset. The repertoires were made available in a free public database intended to serve as a resource for research on the immune response to SARS-CoV-2. The samples were drawn from two sources: the first 160 participants of the ongoing ImmuneRACE study, and 1,254 subjects contributed by 6 global collaborators. Nearly every sample came with metadata listing a de-identified subject ID, COVID-19 status, age in years and sex. Where HLA class I and class II types were available, the types were taken from metadata supplied by the sample provider, not from assay-based typing.

General conclusions and limits of the study: Clinical and demographic metadata were provided uncurated, with the amount varying by source and participant.

The origin of this receptor is a human donor in a cohort sampled during active COVID-19. Sequencing was performed on peripheral blood.

Here is the DNA: TGTGCCAGCAGTTTTTTCAGGGGTGTAACGAACACTGAAGCTTTCTTT. It translates as CASSFFRGVTNTEAFF. The receptor chain draws on TRBV28 and TRBJ1-1; tentative D gene TRBD1, with 6 bases matching. V is cut by 3 bases and J by 1 base, and the space between the germline ends is 15 bases. CDR1 and CDR2 (MDHEN, SYDVKM) derive from the germline V gene. Its CDR3 holds 16 amino acids, cysteine through phenylalanine. The only DNA kept is the CDR3, 48 bases in frame from the first base.